This TCR beta chain was recovered during a study of T-cell reconstitution after alpha-beta-depleted transplantation in children. Study observations and caveats: Where alpha-beta T cells came from about two months after transplant was reportedly several hundred expanded graft clones. From newly produced T cells came most of the T-cell counts and diversity one year after transplant. Surviving recipient T cells and thymic progenitors accounted for the high day-60 TCRbeta diversity observed in some patients.

TCRbeta library construction was performed incorporating unique molecular identifiers. Via MiXCR, TCRdb re-called the PCR reads, giving one row per CDR3 protein. The sample lists about 980,000 distinct CDR3 sequences, about 26% occurring once. Note on this clonotype: The antigen is not known.

This CDR3 contains 16 residues. Germline values: CDR1 SQVTM, CDR2 ANQGSEA. The J segment lost 5 bases and the V segment lost 1 base, leaving 14 bases of the junction unmatched. The clonotype comes from a boy younger than two who had a stem cell transplant for SCID, so the T cells may come from the graft donor. This specimen consisted of PBMCs, mostly from graft donor cells, obtained 360 days after TCRalphabeta/CD19-depleted stem cell transplant. J is TRBJ2-7 and V is TRBV29-1; 7 nucleotides agree with TRBD1. The CDR3 reads CSVEAQTTGSGDEQYF. CDR3 sequence (DNA): TGCAGCGTTGAAGCGCAGACGACAGGGTCTGGCGACGAGCAGTACTTC.